Listed here are 23 T cell receptor beta chains from one sample, sequenced in a study of long-term antiretroviral therapy in people with HIV. The assay used was immunoSEQ (version v3.0), run at survey level. Method: immunoSEQ multiplex PCR; TCRdb's copy keeps in-frame clones and lacks some. The sample lists more than 20,000 clones, 85% to 95% occurring once. Sequenced here: unsorted PBMCs, sampled just over 4.8 years after starting antiretroviral therapy. The receptors come from a woman aged 45-59 years with HIV.

This chain uses TRBV2 with TRBJ1-3; a possible D gene is TRBD1 (5 bases). The germline V gene has CDR1 SNHLY and CDR2 FYNNEI. This CDR3 comprises 14 residues. Trimming left V 4 bases short and J 2 bases short, with 9 bases between. CDR3 sequence (DNA): TGTGCCAGCAGTGGGCCAGGGACTGGAAACACCATATATTTT. Protein: CASSGPGTGNTIYF.

The rearrangement links TRBV10-3 to TRBJ2-2; TRBD2 aligns across 10 bases. From germline, CDR1 is ENHRY and CDR2 SYGVKD. There are 15 residues in the CDR3. V gave up 5 bases and J gave up 1 base; unmatched junction bases: 1. CDR3 DNA: TGTGCCATCAGTCGACTAGCGGGGAACACCGGGGAGCTGTTTTTT. Protein: CAISRLAGNTGELFF.

V and J are TRBV2 and TRBJ2-5; the D gene is possibly TRBD2 (5 bases). V gave up 5 bases and J gave up 7 bases, with 11 bases separating them. The CDR3 runs to 12 residues. Germline V gene data show CDR1 as SNHLY and CDR2 as FYNNEI. The CDR3 coding sequence is TGTGCCAGCAGTTCCCCGGCGGGGACCCAGTACTTC. As protein: CASSSPAGTQYF.

J is TRBJ2-7 and V is TRBV2; weak D call: TRBD2 (6 bases). V was shortened by 7 bases and J by 3 bases, with 22 bases between the two germline ends. Per germline, CDR1 SNHLY and CDR2 FYNNEI. The CDR3 is made up of 16 amino acids. CDR3 nucleotides: TGTGCCAGCAAAGCAATCTACGGGACTCCTTTCTACGAGCAGTACTTC. It encodes CASKAIYGTPFYEQYF.

The chain recombines TRBV6-5 with TRBJ1-1; D uncertain. Deletions cut 0 bases from V and 4 bases from J, with 6 bases between. Germline loops: CDR1 MNHEY, CDR2 SVGAGI. CDR3 size: 13 residues. The CDR3 reads CASSYSPATEAFF. CDR3 bases: TGTGCCAGCAGTTACTCCCCCGCCACTGAAGCTTTCTTT.

The chain uses TRBV15 and TRBJ1-3; D not resolved. The germline V and J ends were trimmed by 1 base and 0 bases, with 7 bases remaining between them. CDR1 is LNHNV and CDR2 is YYDKDF in the germline V gene (reference sequence). This CDR3 comprises 15 residues. CDR3 in amino acids: CATSRVGDSGNTIYF. The CDR3 coding sequence is TGTGCCACCAGCAGAGTGGGCGACTCTGGAAACACCATATATTTT.

In this sample, this clone turned up once. The gene calls are TRBV7-2 and TRBJ2-2, with D possibly being TRBD2 (5 bases). V was pared by 5 bases and J by 4 bases, with 11 bases between. This CDR3 is 14 amino acids long. The V gene's germline CDR1 is SGHTA and CDR2 FQGNSA. CDR3 in amino acids: CASSPMGSTGELFF. The DNA of the CDR3 is TGTGCCAGCAGCCCAATGGGGAGCACCGGGGAGCTGTTTTTT.

This chain links TRBV19 with TRBJ1-5, with 11 nucleotides matching TRBD1. This CDR3 is built from 15 residues. V dropped 4 bases and J dropped 5; count of bases not matched to a gene: 4. Germline CDR1 LNHDA, CDR2 SQIVND (reference sequence). The chain's CDR3 is CASSTPGQGDQPQHF. For the CDR3, the DNA is TGTGCCAGTAGTACTCCGGGACAGGGGGATCAGCCCCAGCATTTT.

This chain connects TRBV14 to TRBJ2-7; a possible D gene is TRBD2 (5 bases). The CDR3 has 15 residues. The germline V gene has CDR1 SGHDN and CDR2 FVKESK. V lost 2 bases and J lost 5, with 16 bases in between. The CDR3 here is CASSQMGRGRNEQYF. In DNA, the CDR3 is TGTGCCAGCAGCCAAATGGGTCGGGGTCGAAACGAGCAGTACTTC.

The table lists this clone with a count of one. The gene calls are TRBV5-1 and TRBJ2-7, with D unclear. This CDR3 is built from 13 residues. The V and J ends lost 0 bases and 7 bases respectively, with 11 bases between them. Germline CDR1 SGHRS, CDR2 YFSETQ. The CDR3, as DNA: TGCGCCAGCAGCTTGGCGGGCACTCTGGAGCAGTACTTC. Amino acids: CASSLAGTLEQYF. Filled out from reference TRBV5-1 and TRBJ2-7, the complete variable domain reads KAGVTQTPRYLIKTRGQQVTLSCSPISGHRSVSWYQQTPGQGLQFLFEYFSETQRNKGNFPGRFSGRQFSNSRSEMNVSTLELGDSALYLCASSLAGTLEQYFGPGTRLTVT.

The rearrangement joins TRBV7-8 to TRBJ2-2; 10 bases line up with TRBD1. The trim removed 5 bases at V and 6 bases at J, leaving 6 bases unmatched. CDR3 length equals 15 residues. Germline values: CDR1 SGHVS, CDR2 FQNEAQ. The CDR3 bases are TGTGCCAGCAGCAGTCCCGGGACAGGGGCCGGGGAGCTGTTTTTT. Amino acid sequence: CASSSPGTGAGELFF.

This chain joins TRBV30 and TRBJ2-6; TRBD1 agrees at 10 bases. Looked up from germline, CDR1 is GTSNPN and CDR2 is SVGIG (reference sequence). V trimming: 8 bases; J trimming: 0 bases; junction bases outside the gene matches: 10. This CDR3 has 17 residues. The CDR3 sequence is CAALPGQGFSGANVLTF. The CDR3 DNA is TGTGCCGCTCTACCGGGACAGGGGTTCTCTGGGGCCAACGTCCTGACTTTC.

The J gene is TRBJ1-2, the V gene TRBV30; D is ambiguous. The CDR3 runs 15 residues. Germline V gene sequence: CDR1 GTSNPN, CDR2 SVGIG (reference sequence). V gave up 0 bases and J gave up 0 bases, with 11 bases separating them. The CDR3 is CAWSVTGISNYGYTF. The DNA of the CDR3 is TGTGCCTGGAGTGTAACGGGGATATCTAACTATGGCTACACCTTC.

V usage is TRBV7-9 and J usage is TRBJ1-2; 8 positions agree with TRBD1. CDR1 is SEHNR, CDR2 FQNEAQ, per germline (reference sequence). V lost 3 bases, J lost 6 bases, and 9 bases stayed unmatched. The CDR3 is 15 residues long. The CDR3 DNA sequence: TGTGCCAGCAGCTTTTTGGGACAGGATTTGGATGGCTACACCTTC. Translation: CASSFLGQDLDGYTF.

The V and J genes are TRBV5-6 and TRBJ2-1; D gene ambiguous. Trimming removed 0 bases from V and 6 bases from J, with 10 bases in between. Germline CDR1 reads SGHDT; CDR2 reads YYEEEE. The CDR3 runs 14 residues. The CDR3 bases are TGTGCCAGCAGCTTGGATCTAGTGTTCAATGAGCAGTTCTTC. It encodes CASSLDLVFNEQFF. Full variable domain (rest looked up from reference TRBV5-6 and TRBJ2-1): DAGVTQSPTHLIKTRGQQVTLRCSPKSGHDTVSWYQQALGQGPQFIFQYYEEEERQRGNFPDRFSGHQFPNYSSELNVNALLLGDSALYLCASSLDLVFNEQFFGPGTRLTVL.

This chain joins TRBV10-3 and TRBJ2-5, with 7 bases aligning to TRBD2. The CDR3 runs to 13 residues. From germline, CDR1 is ENHRY and CDR2 SYGVKD. J lost 1 base, V lost 5 bases, and 1 base had no gene match. CDR3 in DNA: TGTGCCATCAGTTCTAGCGGCCAAGAGACCCAGTACTTC. Its translation: CAISSSGQETQYF.

This sequence joins TRBV6-5 and TRBJ1-5; perhaps TRBD1 as D (6 bases). Germline V gene sequence: CDR1 MNHEY, CDR2 SVGAGI. V lost 6 bases and J 0 bases, leaving 6 bases between the germline ends. The CDR3 spans 13 residues. CDR3 nucleotides: TGTGCCAGCAGGGGGGCTAGCAATCAGCCCCAGCATTTT. Residues: CASRGASNQPQHF.

The J gene is TRBJ1-5, the V gene TRBV28, with TRBD1 identical over 9 bases. The V gene's germline CDR1 is MDHEN and CDR2 SYDVKM. The V segment lost 4 bases and the J segment 0 bases; nucleotides outside the gene matches: 7. The CDR3 is made up of 17 amino acids. The CDR3 spells CASSSGTGFYSNQPQHF. Written as DNA, the CDR3 is TGTGCCAGCAGTTCCGGGACAGGGTTTTATAGCAATCAGCCCCAGCATTTT.

This chain connects TRBV5-1 to TRBJ2-1; TRBD2 might be the D (5 bases). The CDR3 runs to 15 residues. Germline loops: CDR1 SGHRS, CDR2 YFSETQ. Between the trimmed V and J ends, which lost 4 bases and 0 bases, there was a span of 11 bases. The CDR3 is CASSKEDGSYNEQFF. Written as DNA, the CDR3 is TGCGCCAGCAGCAAGGAGGATGGCTCCTACAATGAGCAGTTCTTC.

The chain links TRBV27 to TRBJ2-3, with 12 bases aligning to TRBD2. CDR3 length equals 15 residues. With V trimmed by 5 bases and J by 2 bases, 2 bases remained unmatched. The germline V gene encodes CDR1 MNHEY and CDR2 SMNVEV (reference sequence). The CDR3 loop is CASSLAGGYTDTQYF. In DNA, the CDR3 is TGTGCCAGCAGTCTAGCGGGAGGGTACACAGATACGCAGTATTTT.

This clone appeared a single time. The chain recombines TRBV9 with TRBJ1-5; D is possibly TRBD1 (5 bases). The length of the CDR3 is 14 residues. Between the trimmed V and J ends, which lost 3 bases and 2 bases, there was a span of 9 bases. Looked up from germline, CDR1 is SGDLS and CDR2 is YYNGEE. The chain's CDR3 is CASSGGDGNQPQHF. The CDR3 nucleotides are TGTGCCAGCAGCGGGGGCGATGGCAATCAGCCCCAGCATTTT.

The genes are TRBV7-9 and TRBJ2-5; D is unclear. Per the germline V gene, CDR1 is SEHNR and CDR2 is FQNEAQ (reference sequence). The CDR3 has 13 amino acids. The ends were cut back, 3 bases at V and 3 bases at J, with 8 bases in the middle. The CDR3 spells CASSFESEETQYF. The CDR3 nucleotides read TGTGCCAGCAGCTTTGAAAGCGAAGAGACCCAGTACTTC.

The gene calls are TRBV7-2 and TRBJ1-5; 7 positions agree with TRBD1. Looked up from germline, CDR1 is SGHTA and CDR2 is FQGNSA. V lost 5 bases and J lost 2; bases outside the gene matches: 9. This CDR3 contains 16 residues. CDR3 protein: CASSRDRVEGNQPQHF. CDR3 DNA: TGTGCCAGCAGCCGAGACAGGGTGGAGGGCAATCAGCCCCAGCATTTT. Full variable domain (remainder filled in from reference TRBV7-2 and TRBJ1-5): GAGVSQSPSNKVTEKGKDVELRCDPISGHTALYWYRQSLGQGLEFLIYFQGNSAPDKSGLPSDRFSAERTGGSVSTLTIQRTQQEDSAVYLCASSRDRVEGNQPQHFGDGTRLSIL.